Listed below are T cell receptor beta chains from one sample, sequenced in a study of shared clonotypes between healthy human individuals. Assay used: immunoSEQ multiplex PCR; TCRdb lists only in-frame clones, some missing. The sample holds 2.5 million or so clones, around nine tenths seen once. Sequences were obtained from naive CD4+ T cells sorted from blood. The receptors come from a man younger than 30 in good health. CDR3s include the opening cysteine and the closing phenylalanine or tryptophan. A D gene is named only where the DNA matches it firmly. Where a row states a size, it is once, few, many or the class of an expanded clone; other rows omit it.

abundance: -; v_gene: TRBV7-9; d_gene: -; j_gene: TRBJ2-2; CDR3aa: CASSLQTPRAGELFF; CDR3nt: TGTGCCAGCAGCCTGCAGACACCACGCGCCGGGGAGCTGTTTTTT
abundance: -; v_gene: TRBV5-4; d_gene: -; j_gene: TRBJ1-6; CDR3aa: CASSLDSSYNSPLHF; CDR3nt: TGTGCCAGCAGCTTAGACAGCTCCTATAATTCACCCCTCCACTTT
abundance: -; v_gene: TRBV4-1; d_gene: -; j_gene: TRBJ2-2; CDR3aa: CASSQDVDRNTGELFF; CDR3nt: TGCGCCAGCAGCCAAGATGTAGACAGGAACACCGGGGAGCTGTTTTTT
abundance: few; v_gene: TRBV19; d_gene: -; j_gene: TRBJ1-1; CDR3aa: CASSIGGSNTEAFF; CDR3nt: TGTGCCAGTAGTATAGGGGGCAGCAACACTGAAGCTTTCTTT
abundance: -; v_gene: TRBV28; d_gene: TRBD2; j_gene: TRBJ2-3; CDR3aa: CASRPPSGGMKDTQYF; CDR3nt: TGTGCCAGCAGACCTCCTAGCGGGGGGATGAAAGATACGCAGTATTTT
abundance: few; v_gene: TRBV5-1; d_gene: -; j_gene: TRBJ2-7; CDR3aa: CASSLGAYEQYF; CDR3nt: TGCGCCAGCAGCTTGGGGGCTTACGAGCAGTACTTC
abundance: -; v_gene: TRBV5-1; d_gene: -; j_gene: TRBJ1-1; CDR3aa: CASSLVPGMNTEAFF; CDR3nt: TGCGCCAGCAGCTTGGTTCCGGGGATGAACACTGAAGCTTTCTTT
abundance: -; v_gene: TRBV5-5; d_gene: TRBD1; j_gene: TRBJ1-2; CDR3aa: CASSLWTGSNYGYTF; CDR3nt: TGTGCCAGCAGCTTATGGACAGGGTCAAACTATGGCTACACCTTC
abundance: -; v_gene: TRBV28; d_gene: TRBD1; j_gene: TRBJ2-4; CDR3aa: CASSTGTGVIAKNIQYF; CDR3nt: TGTGCCAGCAGCACCGGGACAGGCGTTATAGCCAAAAACATTCAGTACTTC
abundance: -; v_gene: TRBV19; d_gene: -; j_gene: TRBJ1-5; CDR3aa: CASSIVGGANQPQHF; CDR3nt: TGTGCCAGTAGTATAGTGGGGGGGGCAAATCAGCCCCAGCATTTT
abundance: -; v_gene: TRBV7-2; d_gene: TRBD2; j_gene: TRBJ2-3; CDR3aa: CASSLGAGGTDTQYF; CDR3nt: TGTGCCAGCAGCTTAGGAGCGGGGGGCACAGATACGCAGTATTTT
abundance: once; v_gene: TRBV5-4; d_gene: -; j_gene: TRBJ2-6; CDR3aa: CASRPAGANVLTF; CDR3nt: TGTGCCAGCAGGCCGGCTGGGGCCAACGTCCTGACTTTC
abundance: -; v_gene: TRBV6-1; d_gene: -; j_gene: TRBJ2-7; CDR3aa: CASSDMTVISYEQYF; CDR3nt: TGTGCCAGCAGTGACATGACAGTAATTTCCTACGAGCAGTACTTC
abundance: -; v_gene: TRBV7-2; d_gene: -; j_gene: TRBJ1-5; CDR3aa: CASSLEGYNQPQHF; CDR3nt: TGTGCCAGCAGCTTAGAGGGGTACAATCAGCCCCAGCATTTT
abundance: -; v_gene: TRBV18; d_gene: TRBD1; j_gene: TRBJ1-6; CDR3aa: CASSPKGQGGSPLHF; CDR3nt: TGTGCCAGCTCACCAAAGGGACAGGGAGGTTCACCCCTCCACTTT
abundance: once; v_gene: TRBV15; d_gene: -; j_gene: TRBJ2-5; CDR3aa: CATSRKTEETQYF; CDR3nt: TGTGCCACCAGCAGAAAGACAGAAGAGACCCAGTACTTC
abundance: -; v_gene: TRBV29-1; d_gene: -; j_gene: TRBJ1-1; CDR3aa: CSACHGDTEAFF; CDR3nt: TGCAGCGCCTGTCATGGGGACACTGAAGCTTTCTTT
abundance: -; v_gene: TRBV2; d_gene: -; j_gene: TRBJ1-5; CDR3aa: CASTREYNQPQHF; CDR3nt: TGTGCCAGCACGAGGGAGTACAATCAGCCCCAGCATTTT
abundance: -; v_gene: TRBV19; d_gene: -; j_gene: TRBJ2-5; CDR3aa: CASSMGFRETQYF; CDR3nt: TGTGCCAGTAGTATGGGCTTCAGGGAGACCCAGTACTTC
abundance: few; v_gene: TRBV30; d_gene: -; j_gene: TRBJ1-1; CDR3aa: CAWTPGVAEAFF; CDR3nt: TGTGCCTGGACCCCGGGGGTTGCTGAAGCTTTCTTT
abundance: -; v_gene: TRBV9; d_gene: -; j_gene: TRBJ2-7; CDR3aa: CASSPRDVSYEQYF; CDR3nt: TGTGCCAGCAGCCCACGGGACGTATCCTACGAGCAGTACTTC